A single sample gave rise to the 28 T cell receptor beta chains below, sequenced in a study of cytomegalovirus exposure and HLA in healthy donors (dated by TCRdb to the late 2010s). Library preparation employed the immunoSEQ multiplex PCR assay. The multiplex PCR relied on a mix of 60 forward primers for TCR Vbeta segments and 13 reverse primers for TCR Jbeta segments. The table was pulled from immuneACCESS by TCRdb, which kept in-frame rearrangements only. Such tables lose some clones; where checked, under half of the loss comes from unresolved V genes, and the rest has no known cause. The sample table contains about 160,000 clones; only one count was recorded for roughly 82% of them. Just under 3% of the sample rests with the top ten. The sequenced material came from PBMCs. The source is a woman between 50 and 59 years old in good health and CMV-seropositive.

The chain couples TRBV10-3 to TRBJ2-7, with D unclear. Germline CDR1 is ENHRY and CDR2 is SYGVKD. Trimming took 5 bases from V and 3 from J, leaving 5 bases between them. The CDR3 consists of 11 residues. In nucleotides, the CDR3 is TGTGCCATCAGTCAGAACTACGAGCAGTACTTC. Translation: CAISQNYEQYF.

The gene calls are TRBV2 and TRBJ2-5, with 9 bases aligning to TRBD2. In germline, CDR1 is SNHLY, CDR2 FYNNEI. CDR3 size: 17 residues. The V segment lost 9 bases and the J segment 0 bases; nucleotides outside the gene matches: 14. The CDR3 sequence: CASRQLAGRPHQETQYF. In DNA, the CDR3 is TGTGCCAGTAGACAGCTAGCGGGGAGGCCCCACCAAGAGACCCAGTACTTC.

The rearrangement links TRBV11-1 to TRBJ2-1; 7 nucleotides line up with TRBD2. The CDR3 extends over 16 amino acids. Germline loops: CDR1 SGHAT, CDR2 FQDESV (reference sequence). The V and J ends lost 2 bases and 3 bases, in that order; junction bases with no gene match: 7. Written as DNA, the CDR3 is TGTGCCAGCAGCTTAAGGCGCGGGGGACTCTACAATGAGCAGTTCTTC. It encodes CASSLRRGGLYNEQFF.

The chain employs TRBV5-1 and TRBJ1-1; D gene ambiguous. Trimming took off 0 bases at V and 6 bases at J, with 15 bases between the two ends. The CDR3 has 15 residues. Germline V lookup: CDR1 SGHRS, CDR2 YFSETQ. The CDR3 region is CASSLGVADFSEAFF. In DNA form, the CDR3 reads TGCGCCAGCAGCTTGGGCGTGGCAGACTTCTCTGAAGCTTTCTTT. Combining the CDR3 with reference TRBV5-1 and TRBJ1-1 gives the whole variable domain KAGVTQTPRYLIKTRGQQVTLSCSPISGHRSVSWYQQTPGQGLQFLFEYFSETQRNKGNFPGRFSGRQFSNSRSEMNVSTLELGDSALYLCASSLGVADFSEAFFGQGTRLTVV.

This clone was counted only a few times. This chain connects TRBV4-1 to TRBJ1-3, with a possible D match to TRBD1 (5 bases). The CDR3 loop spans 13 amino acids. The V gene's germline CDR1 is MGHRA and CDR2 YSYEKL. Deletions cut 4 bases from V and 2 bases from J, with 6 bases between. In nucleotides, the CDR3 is TGCGCCAGCAGCCCGACAGCTGGAAACACCATATATTTT. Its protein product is CASSPTAGNTIYF.

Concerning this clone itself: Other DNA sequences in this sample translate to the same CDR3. Written as DNA, the CDR3 is TGCGCCAGCAGCCTCCTCGGGCAGGGGGACGGCTACACCTTC. The encoded protein is CASSLLGQGDGYTF. The chain combines TRBV5-1 with TRBJ1-2; 7 bases map to TRBD1. Germline V gene sequence: CDR1 SGHRS, CDR2 YFSETQ. The V and J ends lost 4 bases and 8 bases, in that order; junction bases with no gene match: 11. This CDR3 has 14 residues.

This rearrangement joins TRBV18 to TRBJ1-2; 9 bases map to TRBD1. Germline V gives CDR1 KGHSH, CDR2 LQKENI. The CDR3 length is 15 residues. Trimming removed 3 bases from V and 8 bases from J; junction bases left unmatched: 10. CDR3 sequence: CASSPLDGTGNGYTF. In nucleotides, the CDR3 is TGTGCCAGCTCACCGCTCGACGGGACAGGGAACGGCTACACCTTC. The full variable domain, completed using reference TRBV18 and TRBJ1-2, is NAGVMQNPRHLVRRRGQEARLRCSPMKGHSHVYWYRQLPEEGLKFMVYLQKENIIDESGMPKERFSAEFPKEGPSILRIQQVVRGDSAAYFCASSPLDGTGNGYTFGSGTRLTVV.

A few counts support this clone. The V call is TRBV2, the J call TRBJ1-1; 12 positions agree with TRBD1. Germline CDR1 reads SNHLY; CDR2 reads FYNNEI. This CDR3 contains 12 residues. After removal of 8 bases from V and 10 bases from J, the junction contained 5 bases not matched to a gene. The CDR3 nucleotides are TGTGCCAGCGGGGACAGGGGGCAGAGAGCTTTCTTT. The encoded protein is CASGDRGQRAFF.

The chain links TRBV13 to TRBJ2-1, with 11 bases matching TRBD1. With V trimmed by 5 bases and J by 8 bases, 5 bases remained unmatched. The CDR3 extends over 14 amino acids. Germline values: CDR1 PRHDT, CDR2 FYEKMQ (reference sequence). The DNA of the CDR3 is TGTGCCAGCAGCAGTCGGGGACAGGGGGATGAGCAGTTCTTC. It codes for CASSSRGQGDEQFF.

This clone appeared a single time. The CDR3 loop reads CASSPPAGTGGEKLFF. The CDR3 coding sequence is TGTGCCAGCTCACCGCCAGCTGGGACAGGCGGCGAAAAACTGTTTTTT. The chain joins TRBV18 to TRBJ1-4, with 8 bases matching TRBD1. V lost 3 bases, J lost 8 bases, and 11 bases stayed unmatched. CDR3 size: 16 residues. Looked up from germline, CDR1 is KGHSH and CDR2 is LQKENI. The whole variable domain, remainder taken from reference TRBV18 and TRBJ1-4, is NAGVMQNPRHLVRRRGQEARLRCSPMKGHSHVYWYRQLPEEGLKFMVYLQKENIIDESGMPKERFSAEFPKEGPSILRIQQVVRGDSAAYFCASSPPAGTGGEKLFFGSGTQLSVL.

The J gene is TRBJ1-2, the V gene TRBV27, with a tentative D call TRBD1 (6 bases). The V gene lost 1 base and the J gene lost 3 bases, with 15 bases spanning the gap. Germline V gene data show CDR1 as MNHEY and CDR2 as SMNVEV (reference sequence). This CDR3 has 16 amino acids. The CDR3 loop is CASSLFAGAGDYGYTF. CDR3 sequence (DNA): TGTGCCAGCAGTTTATTTGCGGGGGCGGGTGACTATGGCTACACCTTC.

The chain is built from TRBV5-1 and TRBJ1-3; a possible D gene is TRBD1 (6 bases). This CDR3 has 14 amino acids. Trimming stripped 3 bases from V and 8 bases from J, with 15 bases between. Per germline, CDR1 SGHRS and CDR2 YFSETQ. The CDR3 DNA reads TGCGCCAGCAGCTCCGGGGGGGGCACGGACACCATATATTTT. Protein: CASSSGGGTDTIYF.

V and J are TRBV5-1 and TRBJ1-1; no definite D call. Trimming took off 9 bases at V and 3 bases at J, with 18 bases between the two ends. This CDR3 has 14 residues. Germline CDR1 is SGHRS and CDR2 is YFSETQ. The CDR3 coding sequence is TGCGCCACCCGGTGGGTCGCGGGAGACACTGAAGCTTTCTTT. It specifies CATRWVAGDTEAFF.

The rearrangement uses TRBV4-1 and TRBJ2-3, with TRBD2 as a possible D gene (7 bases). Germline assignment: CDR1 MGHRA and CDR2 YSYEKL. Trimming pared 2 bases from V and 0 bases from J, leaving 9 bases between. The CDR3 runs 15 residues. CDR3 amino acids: CASSQRGASTDTQYF. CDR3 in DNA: TGCGCCAGCAGCCAACGGGGGGCCAGCACAGATACGCAGTATTTT.

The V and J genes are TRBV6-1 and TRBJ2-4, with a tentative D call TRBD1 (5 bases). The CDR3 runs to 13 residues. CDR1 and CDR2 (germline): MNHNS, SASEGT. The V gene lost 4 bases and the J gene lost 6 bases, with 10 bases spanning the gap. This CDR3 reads CASSGFQGNIQYF. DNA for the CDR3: TGTGCCAGCAGTGGGTTCCAGGGAAACATTCAGTACTTC.

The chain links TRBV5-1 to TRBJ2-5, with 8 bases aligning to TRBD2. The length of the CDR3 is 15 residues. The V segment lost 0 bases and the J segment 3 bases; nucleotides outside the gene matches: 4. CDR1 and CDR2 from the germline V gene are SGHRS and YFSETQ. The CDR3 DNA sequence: TGCGCCAGCAGCTTGGCCGGGGGGGCCAAAGAGACCCAGTACTTC. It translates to CASSLAGGAKETQYF.

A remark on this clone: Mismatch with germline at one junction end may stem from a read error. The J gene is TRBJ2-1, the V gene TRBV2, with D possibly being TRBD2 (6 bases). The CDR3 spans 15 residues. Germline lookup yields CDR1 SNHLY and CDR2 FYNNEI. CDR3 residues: CASSQATTSSNEQFF. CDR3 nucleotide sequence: TGTGCCAGCAGTCAAGCGACTACTAGCAGCAATGAGCAGTTCTTC. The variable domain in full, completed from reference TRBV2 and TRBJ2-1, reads EPEVTQTPSHQVTQMGQEVILRCVPISNHLYFYWYRQILGQKVEFLVSFYNNEISEKSEIFDDQFSVERPDGSNFTLKIRSTKLEDSAMYFCASSQATTSSNEQFFGPGTRLTVL.

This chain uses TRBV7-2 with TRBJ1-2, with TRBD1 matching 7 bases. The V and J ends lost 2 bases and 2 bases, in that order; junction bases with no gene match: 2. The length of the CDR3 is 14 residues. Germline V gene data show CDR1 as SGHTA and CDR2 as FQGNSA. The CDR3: CASSLMGQNYGYTF. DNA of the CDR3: TGTGCCAGCAGCTTAATGGGACAGAACTATGGCTACACCTTC. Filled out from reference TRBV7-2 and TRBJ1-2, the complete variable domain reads GAGVSQSPSNKVTEKGKDVELRCDPISGHTALYWYRQSLGQGLEFLIYFQGNSAPDKSGLPSDRFSAERTGGSVSTLTIQRTQQEDSAVYLCASSLMGQNYGYTFGSGTRLTVV.

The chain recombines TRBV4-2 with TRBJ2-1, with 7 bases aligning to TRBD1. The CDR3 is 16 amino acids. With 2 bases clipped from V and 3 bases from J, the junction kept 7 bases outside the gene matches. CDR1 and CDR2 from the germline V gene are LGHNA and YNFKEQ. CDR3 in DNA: TGTGCCAGCAGCCAAATATTGACAGGGATCTACAATGAGCAGTTCTTC. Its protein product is CASSQILTGIYNEQFF.

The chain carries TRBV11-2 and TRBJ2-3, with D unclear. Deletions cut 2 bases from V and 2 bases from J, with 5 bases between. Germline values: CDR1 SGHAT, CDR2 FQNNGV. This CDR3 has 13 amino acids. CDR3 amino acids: CASSLTDTDTQYF. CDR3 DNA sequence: TGTGCCAGCAGCTTAACAGACACAGATACGCAGTATTTT.

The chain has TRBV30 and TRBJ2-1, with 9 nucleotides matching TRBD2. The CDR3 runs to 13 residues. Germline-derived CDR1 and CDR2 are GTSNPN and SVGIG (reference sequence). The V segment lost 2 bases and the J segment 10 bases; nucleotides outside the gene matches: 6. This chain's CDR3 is CAWSLGLAREQFF. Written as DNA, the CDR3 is TGTGCCTGGAGTCTGGGACTAGCTCGAGAGCAGTTCTTC.

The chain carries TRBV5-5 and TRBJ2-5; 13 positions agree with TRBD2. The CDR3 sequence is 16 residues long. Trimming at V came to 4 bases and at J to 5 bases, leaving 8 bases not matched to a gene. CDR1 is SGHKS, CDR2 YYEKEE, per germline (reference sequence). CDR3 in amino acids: CASSPTSGGAGETQYF. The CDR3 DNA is TGTGCCAGCAGCCCCACTAGCGGGGGGGCCGGGGAGACCCAGTACTTC.

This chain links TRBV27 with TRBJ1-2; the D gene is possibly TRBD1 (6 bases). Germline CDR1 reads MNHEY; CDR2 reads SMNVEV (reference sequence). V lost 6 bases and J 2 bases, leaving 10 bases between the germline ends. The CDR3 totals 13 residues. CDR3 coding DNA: TGTGCCAGCAGGCTTACAGGGAACTATGGCTACACCTTC. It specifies CASRLTGNYGYTF.

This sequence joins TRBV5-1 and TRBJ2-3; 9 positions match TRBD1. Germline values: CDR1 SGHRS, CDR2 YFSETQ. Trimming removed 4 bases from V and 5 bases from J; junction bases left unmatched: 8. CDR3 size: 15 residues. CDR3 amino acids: CASSPGQGPLDTQYF. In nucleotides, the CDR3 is TGCGCCAGCAGCCCCGGACAGGGGCCCTTAGATACGCAGTATTTT.

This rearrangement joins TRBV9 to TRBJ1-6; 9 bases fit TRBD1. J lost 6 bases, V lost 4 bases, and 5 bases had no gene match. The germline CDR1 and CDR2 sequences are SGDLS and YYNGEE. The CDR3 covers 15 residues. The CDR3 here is CASSPQTGGNSPLHF. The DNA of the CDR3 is TGTGCCAGCAGCCCCCAGACAGGGGGTAATTCACCCCTCCACTTT.

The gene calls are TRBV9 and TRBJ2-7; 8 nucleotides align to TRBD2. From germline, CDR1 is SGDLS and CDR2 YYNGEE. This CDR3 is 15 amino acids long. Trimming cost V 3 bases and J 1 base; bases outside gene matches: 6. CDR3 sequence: CASSAGGGKSYEQYF. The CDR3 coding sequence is TGTGCCAGCAGCGCCGGGGGGGGGAAGTCCTACGAGCAGTACTTC. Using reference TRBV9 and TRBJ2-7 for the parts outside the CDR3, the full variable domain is DSGVTQTPKHLITATGQRVTLRCSPRSGDLSVYWYQQSLDQGLQFLIQYYNGEERAKGNILERFSAQQFPDLHSELNLSSLELGDSALYFCASSAGGGKSYEQYFGPGTRLTVT.

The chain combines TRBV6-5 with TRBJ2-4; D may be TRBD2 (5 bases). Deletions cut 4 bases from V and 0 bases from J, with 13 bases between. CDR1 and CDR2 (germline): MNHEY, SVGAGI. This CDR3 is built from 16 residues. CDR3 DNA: TGTGCCAGCAGTTCAGGTAGCGAGGGAGCCAAAAACATTCAGTACTTC. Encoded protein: CASSSGSEGAKNIQYF.

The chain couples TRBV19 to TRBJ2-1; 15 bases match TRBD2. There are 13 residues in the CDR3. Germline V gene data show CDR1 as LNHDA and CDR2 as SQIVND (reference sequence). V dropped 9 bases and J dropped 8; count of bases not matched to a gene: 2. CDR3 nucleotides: TGTGCCAGCGGACTAGCGGGGGGGCATGAGCAGTTCTTC. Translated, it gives CASGLAGGHEQFF.